Presented here are 3 T cell receptor beta chains from one specimen sequenced in a study of T cell responses to AZD1222 COVID-19 vaccine. Assay: immunoSEQ multiplex PCR; the TCRdb copy retains only in-frame clones and omits some. This sample has roughly 200,000 clones, with around 94% found just once. Specimen: peripheral blood, collected 28 days after the second dose of the MenACWY control vaccine. The origin of the receptors is an adult who received the MenACWY meningococcal vaccine as a control.

V and J are TRBV6-5 and TRBJ1-1, with D unclear. The CDR3 runs 14 residues. From germline, CDR1 is MNHEY and CDR2 SVGAGI. Trimming removed 7 bases at V and 0 bases at J, with 12 bases between. The CDR3 spells CASINPNLNTEAFF. In nucleotides, the CDR3 is TGTGCCAGCATAAACCCCAACCTGAACACTGAAGCTTTCTTT.

The rearrangement links TRBV9 to TRBJ2-7, with 10 bases matching TRBD1. J gave up 0 bases and V 0 bases, and 3 bases lay outside the gene matches. This CDR3 region has 16 residues. Germline CDR1 and CDR2: SGDLS and YYNGEE. CDR3 in amino acids: CASSVGTGGGSYEQYF. The CDR3 DNA sequence: TGTGCCAGCAGCGTAGGGACAGGGGGAGGCTCCTACGAGCAGTACTTC.

This chain connects TRBV5-1 to TRBJ2-5; either TRBD1 or TRBD2 may supply D (5 bases each). V dropped 2 bases and J dropped 0 bases, with 14 bases sitting between them. Looked up from germline, CDR1 is SGHRS and CDR2 is YFSETQ. The CDR3 spans 16 residues. The CDR3 DNA reads TGCGCCAGCAGCTTTCAGGGACCACCCAACCAAGAGACCCAGTACTTC. Its translation is CASSFQGPPNQETQYF.